This T cell receptor (beta chain) was retrieved from a study of Ad26.COV2.S vaccination and SARS-CoV-2 variants. Germline CDR1 and CDR2: MNHNS and SASEGT. The CDR3 length is 13 residues. Trimming left V 3 bases short and J 10 bases short, with 10 bases between. The table came from immunoSEQ multiplex PCR; TCRdb's copy has only in-frame clones and leaves some out. The table lists around 300,000 clones, approximately 86% of them singletons. This sample's treatment: around 19 received Ad26.COV2.S at low or high dose, single or two shots; a few received placebo; per-sample allocation not given. All samples were drawn on day 63, counting from the first vaccine or placebo injection.

This TCR came from a person aged 18 to 65 who received the Ad26.COV2.S COVID-19 vaccine or a placebo. The V call is TRBV6-1, the J call TRBJ1-6; D call uncertain. The sample consisted of peripheral blood, taken in a trial of Ad26.COV2.S vaccine versus placebo. DNA of the CDR3: TGTGCCAGCAGTGACAGATTAAACTCACCCCTCCACTTT. It encodes CASSDRLNSPLHF.